Sequencing of this T cell receptor beta chain was carried out in a study of shared clonotypes between healthy human individuals. Study background: The study enrolled a couple of women and a few men aged 18 to 49.

The CDR3 extends over 14 amino acids. V dropped 1 base and J dropped 2 bases, with 10 bases sitting between them. CDR1 SGHDT and CDR2 YYEEEE come from the germline V gene. Clones were read by immunoSEQ multiplex PCR, and TCRdb kept only the in-frame ones, dropping some. This table holds roughly 2.2 million clones, 85% to 95% found once. This clonotype was sampled from a man between 18 and 29 years old in good health. Some clones in this sample may be carry-over from other donors' samples. The rearrangement links TRBV5-6 to TRBJ2-7, with D unclear. Sequencing used naive CD4+ T cells from PBMCs. Subset meaning: CD45RA+ positively selected. CDR3: CASSLRATTYEQYF. The CDR3 nucleotides are TGTGCCAGCAGCTTGCGCGCCACCACCTACGAGCAGTACTTC.